This T cell receptor beta chain appears in the sequencing data of a study of blood T cell repertoires in COVID-19. Across the study: From the United States, Italy and Spain came samples of acute and convalescent COVID-19. The cDNA or gDNA used as material had been derived from T cells, B-cell-depleted T cells, or PBMCs.

Unmatched junction bases numbered 8, after V lost 0 bases and J lost 8 bases. The germline CDR1 and CDR2 sequences are MNHNS and SASEGT. This CDR3 spans 15 amino acids. The data were produced by immunoSEQ multiplex PCR, yet TCRdb's version contains in-frame clones alone and is incomplete. The sample lists around 450,000 clones, roughly 91% occurring once. Adults between about 18 and 89 years of age took part from about two dozen US areas. Symptom resolution, clearance, or two negative PCRs marked donors in Cohort 3 as recovered. The sequence derives from a man aged 18-30 years who had recovered from COVID-19. The chain links TRBV6-1 to TRBJ1-2; 8 nucleotides line up with TRBD1. The sample was PBMCs or T cells enriched from blood (not recorded which). CDR3 DNA: TGTGCCAGCAGTGAAGCGGACGGGCAGGGGGCGGGCTACACCTTC. Its translation: CASSEADGQGAGYTF.